A selection of T cell receptor beta chains follows, all from one sample in a study of cytomegalovirus exposure and HLA in healthy donors. Assay: immunoSEQ multiplex PCR; the TCRdb copy retains only in-frame clones and omits some. The sample lists approximately 250,000 clones; approximately 85% were seen once. Sequencing was done on a sample of PBMCs. The receptor source for this set is a girl aged 2 to 10 in good health and CMV-seronegative. Both conserved end residues are part of each CDR3. D genes are given only for firm matches. Some rows have no size entry. The others give once, few or many, or a class for an expanded clone.

clone_size	v_call	d_call	j_call	cdr3_nt	cdr3_aa
.	TRBV5-1	TRBD2	TRBJ2-5	TGCGCCAGCAGCTTGTCGGGAGGTTGGACCCAGTACTTC	CASSLSGGWTQYF
.	TRBV4-2	TRBD1	TRBJ2-7	TGTGCCAGCAGCCGCGGGACAGGGGAGTTATACGAGCAGTACTTC	CASSRGTGELYEQYF
.	TRBV19	.	TRBJ1-1	TGTGCCAGTAGTGGACAGCTGAACACTGAAGCTTTCTTT	CASSGQLNTEAFF
.	TRBV11-2	TRBD1	TRBJ1-5	TGTGCCAGCAGGGTCCGGGACAGGGAAAGTGGTAGCAATCAGCCCCAGCATTTT	CASRVRDRESGSNQPQHF
.	TRBV27	.	TRBJ2-7	TGTGCCAGCAGTTTATGGGGACAAACCTACGGGCAGTACTTC	CASSLWGQTYGQYF
.	TRBV5-1	.	TRBJ2-3	TGTGCCAGCAGCTTGCCGGGCACAGATACGCAGTATTTT	CASSLPGTDTQYF
.	TRBV28	TRBD2	TRBJ2-1	TGTGCCAGCAGTTATCCACGGACTAGCGGAAACAATGAGCAGTTCTTC	CASSYPRTSGNNEQFF
.	TRBV6-1	TRBD1	TRBJ1-2	TGTGCCAGCAGTACCCCGGGACAGAGCTATGGCTACACCTTC	CASSTPGQSYGYTF
.	TRBV7-9	TRBD1	TRBJ2-5	TGTGCCAGCAGCTTAGCGACAGGGTCAGAGACCCAGTACTTC	CASSLATGSETQYF
.	TRBV5-1	.	TRBJ2-6	TGCGCCAGCAGCTTGGATGGCAGGCCCCTCTCTGGGGCCAACGTCCTGACTTTC	CASSLDGRPLSGANVLTF
.	TRBV6-6	TRBD1	TRBJ2-1	TGTGCCAGCAGTTCCCCGGGACAGGCCCACAATGAGCAGTTCTTC	CASSSPGQAHNEQFF
.	TRBV21-1	.	TRBJ1-5	TGTGCCGGCAACCCCCTTCTTTGTAGGGGGCGAGGTTGCAATCAGCCCCAGCATTTT	CAGNPLLCRGRGCNQPQHF
.	TRBV4-1	.	TRBJ2-1	TGCGCCAGCAGCCAAGTAGACGGGGGTTACAATGAGCAGTTCTTC	CASSQVDGGYNEQFF
few	TRBV30	TRBD1	TRBJ2-7	TGTGCCTGGAGCGCCACCGACAGGGGATCCTACGAGCAGTACTTC	CAWSATDRGSYEQYF
.	TRBV7-2	.	TRBJ1-2	TGTGCCAGCAGCCCGGCGGGCATTCCTAACTATGGCTACACCTTC	CASSPAGIPNYGYTF
.	TRBV29-1	.	TRBJ2-1	TGCAGCGCTTTGGACAGCTCCTACAATGAGCAGTTCTTC	CSALDSSYNEQFF
.	TRBV30	.	TRBJ2-1	TGTGCCTGGAGTGTAACGCAGGTAGGAAATGAGCAGTTCTTC	CAWSVTQVGNEQFF
.	TRBV5-1	TRBD2	TRBJ2-1	TGCGCCAGCAGCTTGTTTACTAGCGGGACTACTTACAATGAGCAGTTCTTC	CASSLFTSGTTYNEQFF
.	TRBV5-1	.	TRBJ2-3	TGCGCCAGTAGCTTGTCTGGGACTCCCACAGATACGCAGTATTTT	CASSLSGTPTDTQYF
.	TRBV19	TRBD2	TRBJ2-5	TGTGCCAGCAAGGAAGACGGAGCGGGAAGAGAGACCCAGTACTTC	CASKEDGAGRETQYF
.	TRBV19	.	TRBJ2-2	TGTGCCAGTAGTATAGCCGGGGTGAACACCGGGGAGCTGTTTTTT	CASSIAGVNTGELFF
.	TRBV29-1	.	TRBJ2-2	TGCAGCGTCGGTTCGTCCACCGGGGAGCTGTTTTTT	CSVGSSTGELFF